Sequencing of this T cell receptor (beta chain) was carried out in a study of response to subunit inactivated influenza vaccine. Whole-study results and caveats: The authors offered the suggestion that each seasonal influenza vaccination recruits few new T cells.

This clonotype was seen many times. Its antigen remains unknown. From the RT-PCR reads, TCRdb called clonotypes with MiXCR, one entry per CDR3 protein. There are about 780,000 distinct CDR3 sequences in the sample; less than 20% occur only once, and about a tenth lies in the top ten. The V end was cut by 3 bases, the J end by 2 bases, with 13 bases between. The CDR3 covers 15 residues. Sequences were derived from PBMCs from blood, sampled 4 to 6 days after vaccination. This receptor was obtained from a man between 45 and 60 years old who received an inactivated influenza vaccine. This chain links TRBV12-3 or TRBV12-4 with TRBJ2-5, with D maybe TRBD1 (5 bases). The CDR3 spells CASSFGQGPQETQYF. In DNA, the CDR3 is TGTGCCAGCAGTTTTGGGCAGGGCCCACAAGAGACCCAGTACTTC.